This T cell receptor beta chain appears in the sequencing data of a study of blood T cell repertoires in COVID-19. Germline V gives CDR1 SNHLY, CDR2 FYNNEI. This CDR3 contains 14 residues. J was trimmed by 9 bases and V by 5 bases; bases with no gene match: 9. Per the original data handling: Nucleated cell counts were estimated from reference gene primer amplification. The method was immunoSEQ multiplex PCR; TCRdb's version includes in-frame clones alone and lacks a portion of them. D and trimming come from the DNA, and the V and J calls and clone size come from that table. The sample yields around 92,000 clones, approximately 89% seen once.

V usage is TRBV2 and J usage is TRBJ1-5, with TRBD1 matching over 8 bases. Specimen: peripheral blood. The receptor was isolated from a woman older than 75 with active COVID-19. The CDR3 DNA is TGTGCCAGCAGTTTGGGACAGGCCCTCGGGCCCCAGCATTTT. Its protein is CASSLGQALGPQHF.